Here is one T cell receptor (beta chain) with its context. The antigen is unknown. This sample stems from a study of breast tumors, draining lymph nodes, adjacent tissues. MiXCR, applied by TCRdb to the multiplex PCR reads, yields one record per CDR3 protein. The sample holds 290,000 or so distinct CDR3 sequences; 30% to 35% are singletons and the top ten take over 0.95%. The V end lost 5 bases, the J end lost 0 bases, and 10 bases lay between the germline ends. CDR1 is SGHKS, CDR2 YYEKEE, per germline (reference sequence). The length of the CDR3 is 14 residues. Breast cancer patients provided tissue from their axillary draining lymph nodes. Whole-study findings and limits: Most tumor T cells seemingly derive from lymph node, then expand in tumor. Luminal-like breast cancer showed significantly greater tumor-nontumor repertoire similarity than basal-like breast cancer did. Compared with lymph nodes, tumors were less diverse; compared with nontumor tissue, more.

The sequenced material came from axillary lymph node tissue. The gene calls are TRBV5-5 and TRBJ2-3; D not resolved. This receptor was taken from a female donor with breast cancer. Some clones in this sample may be carry-over from other donors' samples. CDR3 sequence: CASRSSQSTDTQYF. In nucleotides, the CDR3 is TGTGCCAGCAGGAGCAGCCAGAGCACAGATACGCAGTATTTT.